One and the same sample provided the 30 T cell receptor beta chains below, sequenced in a study of blood T cell repertoires in COVID-19. Assay used: immunoSEQ multiplex PCR; TCRdb lists only in-frame clones, some missing. The data hold nearly 25,000 clones, with 65% to 85% observed a single time. Sequences were obtained from peripheral blood. These receptors were collected from a man aged 50 to 60 with COVID-19, enrolled during active disease.

V usage is TRBV19 and J usage is TRBJ1-3, with D uncertain. There are 15 residues in the CDR3. Germline loops: CDR1 LNHDA, CDR2 SQIVND (reference sequence). The ends were cut back, 3 bases at V and 4 bases at J, with 13 bases in the middle. CDR3 sequence reads: CASSIFRTPGNTIYF. DNA for the CDR3: TGTGCCAGTAGTATTTTCCGGACTCCGGGAAACACCATATATTTT. The full variable domain, rest sourced from reference TRBV19 and TRBJ1-3, is DGGITQSPKYLFRKEGQNVTLSCEQNLNHDAMYWYRQDPGQGLRLIYYSQIVNDFQKGDIAEGYSVSREKKESFPLTVTSAQKNPTAFYLCASSIFRTPGNTIYFGEGSWLTVV.

This chain links TRBV23-1 with TRBJ2-1; D not resolved. TRBV23-1 is treated as an ORF (open reading frame) with a function not yet certain. V gave up 4 bases and J gave up 0 bases, with 10 bases separating them. The CDR3 covers 15 residues. CDR3 DNA: TGCGCCAGCAGTCTCAAGCGTCCCTCCTACAATGAGCAGTTCTTC. This encodes CASSLKRPSYNEQFF.

The chain joins TRBV3-1 (or the pseudogene TRBV3-2) to TRBJ1-2; 9 bases map to TRBD1. Germline assignment: CDR1 LGHDT and CDR2 YNNKEL (reference sequence). J was trimmed by 11 bases and V by 2 bases; bases with no gene match: 9. The CDR3 totals 14 residues. The CDR3 DNA follows: TGTGCCAGCAGCCAATCCGGGACAGGGTTTTTTTACACCTTC. This sequence encodes CASSQSGTGFFYTF.

DNA of the CDR3: TGTGCCAGTAGTCGGGGACAGACACAAGAGACCCAGTACTTC. It codes for CASSRGQTQETQYF. This chain connects TRBV19 to TRBJ2-5, with TRBD1 matching over 7 bases. V lost 5 bases, J lost 2 bases, and 5 bases stayed unmatched. Looked up from germline, CDR1 is LNHDA and CDR2 is SQIVND (reference sequence). The CDR3 runs 14 residues. The full variable domain, in which reference TRBV19 and TRBJ2-5 provide the parts outside the CDR3, is DGGITQSPKYLFRKEGQNVTLSCEQNLNHDAMYWYRQDPGQGLRLIYYSQIVNDFQKGDIAEGYSVSREKKESFPLTVTSAQKNPTAFYLCASSRGQTQETQYFGPGTRLLVL.

This clone was recorded only once. CDR3 residues: CAIKTGRTEAFF. Written as DNA, the CDR3 is TGTGCCATCAAGACAGGGAGGACTGAAGCTTTCTTT. The J gene is TRBJ1-1, the V gene TRBV10-3, with TRBD1 matching 7 bases. There are 12 residues in the CDR3. CDR1 is ENHRY, CDR2 SYGVKD, per germline. After removal of 7 bases from V and 5 bases from J, the junction contained 4 bases not matched to a gene.

The V gene is TRBV3-1 (or the pseudogene TRBV3-2), the J gene TRBJ1-2; D unresolved. The CDR3 is 12 amino acids. Trimming stripped 1 base from V and 12 bases from J, with 12 bases between. Germline lookup yields CDR1 LGHDT and CDR2 YNNKEL (reference sequence). The CDR3 DNA reads TGTGCCAGCAGCCAAGGTGAAGGCCTAGACACCTTC. Residues: CASSQGEGLDTF.

This clone came up once. This chain joins TRBV7-2 and TRBJ1-6, with a weak D call TRBD1 (6 bases). Trimming left V 4 bases short and J 3 bases short, with 16 bases between. Germline V gene data show CDR1 as SGHTA and CDR2 as FQGNSA. The CDR3 has 17 residues. The CDR3 reads CASSSGPGQSYNSPLHF. As DNA, the CDR3 is TGTGCCAGCAGCTCGGGACCAGGACAGAGCTATAATTCACCCCTCCACTTT.

The V and J genes are TRBV6-5 and TRBJ1-1; D ambiguous. The germline V gene encodes CDR1 MNHEY and CDR2 SVGAGI. V was clipped by 2 bases and J by 11 bases, with 12 bases between them. The CDR3 is made up of 12 amino acids. CDR3 protein: CASSYPPSEAFF. CDR3 nucleotide sequence: TGTGCCAGCAGTTACCCGCCCTCGGAGGCTTTCTTT.

The chain is built from TRBV9 and TRBJ2-2; 7 nucleotides match TRBD1. Losses at the gene ends were 3 bases for V and 4 bases for J; bases not matched to a gene: 3. The CDR3 consists of 14 residues. CDR1 is SGDLS, CDR2 YYNGEE, per germline. This CDR3 reads CASSAGQSTGELFF. The DNA for the CDR3 is TGTGCCAGCAGCGCGGGACAGAGCACCGGGGAGCTGTTTTTT. The full variable domain, completed using reference TRBV9 and TRBJ2-2, is DSGVTQTPKHLITATGQRVTLRCSPRSGDLSVYWYQQSLDQGLQFLIQYYNGEERAKGNILERFSAQQFPDLHSELNLSSLELGDSALYFCASSAGQSTGELFFGEGSRLTVL.

The rearrangement joins TRBV6-2 or TRBV6-3 to TRBJ2-2, with TRBD2 matching over 11 bases. V lost 6 bases, J lost 2 bases, and 8 bases stayed unmatched. This CDR3 comprises 17 residues. From germline, CDR1 is MNHEY and CDR2 SVGEGT. The CDR3 region is CASSRRLAGSNTGELFF. Here the CDR3 DNA reads TGTGCCAGCAGCCGGAGACTAGCGGGGTCTAACACCGGGGAGCTGTTTTTT.

The CDR3 spells CASRPWGQGETQYF. CDR3 sequence (DNA): TGTGCCAGCCGGCCATGGGGACAGGGGGAGACCCAGTACTTC. The chain combines TRBV2 with TRBJ2-5; 10 bases match TRBD1. The J segment lost 5 bases and the V segment lost 8 bases, leaving 8 bases of the junction unmatched. In germline, CDR1 is SNHLY, CDR2 FYNNEI. The CDR3 extends over 14 amino acids.

The CDR3 protein is CASSQVEIYTDTQYF. The CDR3 region has the DNA TGTGCCAGCAGCCAAGTCGAGATTTACACAGATACGCAGTATTTT. The chain links TRBV4-2 to TRBJ2-3; D is undetermined. From germline, CDR1 is LGHNA and CDR2 YNFKEQ. V lost 1 base and J lost 2, with 10 bases in between. The CDR3 loop spans 15 amino acids.

Here the CDR3 DNA reads TGCGCCAGCAGCTTCTCAGGGGACACTGAAGCTTTCTTT. This sequence encodes CASSFSGDTEAFF. The chain combines TRBV5-1 with TRBJ1-1; possible D gene TRBD1, 6 bases. The CDR3 spans 13 residues. The ends were cut back, 2 bases at V and 3 bases at J, with 8 bases in the middle. The germline CDR1 and CDR2 sequences are SGHRS and YFSETQ.

The V gene is TRBV24-1, the J gene TRBJ1-2, with TRBD1 identical over 7 bases. This CDR3 is 14 amino acids long. J lost 6 bases, V lost 3 bases, and 6 bases had no gene match. Germline CDR1 and CDR2: KGHDR and SFDVKD. The CDR3, as DNA: TGTGCCACCAGTGATACTACAGGGGCGGATGGCTACACCTTC. As protein: CATSDTTGADGYTF.

This clone was picked up a small number of times. V and J are TRBV5-1 and TRBJ2-1; the D gene is possibly TRBD1 (5 bases). The germline gives CDR1 SGHRS, CDR2 YFSETQ. The CDR3 runs to 14 residues. V was trimmed by 0 bases and J by 4 bases, leaving 8 bases between them. CDR3 DNA: TGCGCCAGCAGCTTGGCACAGGAGTACAATGAGCAGTTCTTC. Its translation: CASSLAQEYNEQFF.

The genes are TRBV21-1 and TRBJ2-7; the table's D call, TRBD2, was not checked against the DNA. TRBV21-1 counts as a pseudogene. This CDR3 spans 20 amino acids. Here the CDR3 reads CASSKTERTSGSAGVYEQYF. The CDR3 DNA reads as TGTGCCAGCAGCAAAACGGAAAGGACTAGTGGGTCTGCTGGAGTATACGAGCAGTACTTC.

This clone appeared a single time. The rearrangement joins TRBV7-6 to TRBJ2-7, with D tentatively TRBD2 (6 bases). Germline V gives CDR1 SGHVS, CDR2 FNYEAQ. This CDR3 is 13 amino acids long. V was trimmed by 4 bases and J by 5 bases, leaving 12 bases between them. The CDR3 nucleotides are TGTGCCAGCAGCTCCCGGACTACGAACGAGCAGTACTTC. Protein: CASSSRTTNEQYF.

The rearrangement joins TRBV5-4 to TRBJ2-7; D is perhaps TRBD2 (6 bases). Germline assignment: CDR1 SGHNT and CDR2 YYREEE (reference sequence). Between the trimmed V and J ends, which lost 3 bases and 3 bases, there was a span of 19 bases. The CDR3 covers 16 residues. CDR3 DNA: TGTGCCAGCAGCTCCAAAGCTAGCGAGGGTTACTACGAGCAGTACTTC. Translated: CASSSKASEGYYEQYF.

This clone was seen more than once but under ten times. The CDR3 nucleotides are TGTGCCAGCAGCCCCCGACTAGCGGCCTACGAGCAGTACTTC. This translates into CASSPRLAAYEQYF. V and J are TRBV9 and TRBJ2-7; 9 bases align to TRBD2. The CDR3 extends over 14 amino acids. V was clipped by 4 bases and J by 2 bases; unmatched bases: 4. CDR1 is SGDLS and CDR2 is YYNGEE in the germline V gene. The full variable domain, its missing parts supplied by reference TRBV9 and TRBJ2-7, is DSGVTQTPKHLITATGQRVTLRCSPRSGDLSVYWYQQSLDQGLQFLIQYYNGEERAKGNILERFSAQQFPDLHSELNLSSLELGDSALYFCASSPRLAAYEQYFGPGTRLTVT.

The chain joins TRBV19 to TRBJ1-4; no clear D gene. Germline loops: CDR1 LNHDA, CDR2 SQIVND (reference sequence). The CDR3 totals 16 residues. The V end was cut by 2 bases, the J end by 7 bases, with 17 bases between. The CDR3 DNA sequence: TGTGCCAGTAGTATAAGTTCGGGAGGTTTCGGTGAAAAACTGTTTTTT. It codes for CASSISSGGFGEKLFF.

This chain uses TRBV5-1 with TRBJ2-7; 8 bases map to TRBD1. V gave up 4 bases and J gave up 7 bases; unmatched junction bases: 1. The CDR3 has 11 residues. CDR1 is SGHRS, CDR2 YFSETQ, per germline. DNA for the CDR3: TGCGCCAGCAGCGGGGACAGGGAGCAGTACTTC. Translation: CASSGDREQYF.

The sample holds a few counts of this clone. V usage is TRBV30 and J usage is TRBJ2-7, with a possible D match to TRBD1 (6 bases). There are 14 residues in the CDR3. V was pared by 4 bases and J by 2 bases, with 15 bases between. Germline V gene lookup returns CDR1 GTSNPN and CDR2 SVGIG (reference sequence). The CDR3 protein is CAWNHGTSTYEQYF. The CDR3 DNA sequence: TGTGCCTGGAACCACGGGACAAGTACCTACGAGCAGTACTTC.

This sequence joins TRBV6-5 and TRBJ2-6; tentatively, D is TRBD1 (6 bases). The V gene lost 7 bases and the J gene lost 3 bases, with 10 bases spanning the gap. CDR1 is MNHEY and CDR2 is SVGAGI in the germline V gene. This CDR3 is built from 14 residues. The CDR3 DNA reads TGTGCCAGCACCACAGGGTATGGGGCCAACGTCCTGACTTTC. As protein: CASTTGYGANVLTF.

This clone was found a few times. The V call is TRBV19, the J call TRBJ1-6; D not certain. The V end was cut by 7 bases, the J end by 0 bases, with 10 bases between. Germline CDR1 and CDR2: LNHDA and SQIVND (reference sequence). This CDR3 spans 15 amino acids. This chain's CDR3 is CASIASSSYNSPLHF. CDR3 nucleotide sequence: TGTGCCAGTATAGCCTCGAGCTCCTATAATTCACCCCTCCACTTT.

The chain links TRBV6-5 to TRBJ1-2, with 7 bases fitting TRBD1. V gave up 5 bases and J gave up 8 bases; unmatched junction bases: 8. Germline lookup yields CDR1 MNHEY and CDR2 SVGAGI. The CDR3 has 13 residues. In nucleotides, the CDR3 is TGTGCCAGCAGTAAACAGGGGATTCGAGGCTACACCTTC. Its protein product is CASSKQGIRGYTF.

V and J are TRBV7-2 and TRBJ2-7, with a possible D match to TRBD2 (6 bases). V was shortened by 2 bases and J by 6 bases, with 14 bases between the two germline ends. This CDR3 spans 14 amino acids. Germline-derived CDR1 and CDR2 are SGHTA and FQGNSA. The CDR3 DNA is TGTGCCAGCAGCTTATCCGGGAGAGAGGGCGAGCAGTACTTC. Translated, it gives CASSLSGREGEQYF.

The V and J genes are TRBV18 and TRBJ2-7; 7 positions match TRBD2. The germline CDR1 and CDR2 sequences are KGHSH and LQKENI. The V segment lost 3 bases and the J segment 5 bases; nucleotides outside the gene matches: 4. The CDR3 contains 13 residues. CDR3 in amino acids: CASSPLGGDEQYF. The CDR3 DNA follows: TGTGCCAGCTCACCTCTTGGGGGGGACGAGCAGTACTTC.

This clone appeared once. This chain joins TRBV4-1 and TRBJ2-1; D perhaps matches TRBD1 (6 bases). V was pared by 0 bases and J by 7 bases, with 16 bases between. CDR3 length equals 16 residues. Germline V CDR1 and CDR2: MGHRA, YSYEKL. As DNA, the CDR3 is TGCGCCAGCAGCCAAGATTCAGGACAGTGGATGAATGAGCAGTTCTTC. Its protein product is CASSQDSGQWMNEQFF.

The genes are TRBV11-3 and TRBJ2-7, with 7 positions matching TRBD2. V was pared by 4 bases and J by 3 bases, with 0 bases of the junction left unmatched. Per germline, CDR1 SGHNT and CDR2 YENEEA. The CDR3 sequence is 12 residues long. The CDR3 DNA follows: TGTGCCAGCAGCTGGGGGGGCTACGAGCAGTACTTC. Its protein product is CASSWGGYEQYF.

V usage is TRBV7-8 and J usage is TRBJ2-3; 14 nucleotides align to TRBD2. V shed 1 base, J shed 1 base, and the junction held 7 bases outside the gene matches. The CDR3 totals 19 residues. Germline values: CDR1 SGHVS, CDR2 FQNEAQ. The CDR3 spells CASSLEGLAGALGTDTQYF. In DNA form, the CDR3 reads TGTGCCAGCAGCTTAGAGGGACTAGCGGGAGCTTTGGGCACAGATACGCAGTATTTT.